The 23 T cell receptor beta chains presented below share a single source sample, sequenced in a study of CD8+ T cells in alopecia areata (dated by TCRdb to the late 2010s). Reading the label with the study, this specimen's treatment or condition is: oral pan-JAK inhibitor, 5-10 mg twice daily. Library preparation used the immunoSEQ multiplex PCR assay. RNA was extracted from all samples and reverse transcribed into cDNA, which served as template for TCR sequencing. The table comes from immuneACCESS by way of TCRdb, which keeps in-frame sequences with V and J called. Part of the clones is missing from these tables; in studies checked, under half for an unresolved V gene and the rest for unknown reasons. This sample gives 160,000 or so clones in total; 50% to 75% of them show up just once. Together, the top ten hold roughly 16% of the sample. The sequenced sample was CD4+ T cells sorted from blood, obtained between weeks 55 and 65, from a patient treated with tofacitinib. The receptor source for this set is a human donor with alopecia areata.

There are a few counts of this clone. CDR3 coding DNA: TGCGCCAGCAGCTTGGACAGGGCCCCTCTGAACACTGAAGCTTTCTTT. Its protein is CASSLDRAPLNTEAFF. This rearrangement joins TRBV5-1 to TRBJ1-1; D might be TRBD1 (6 bases). V lost 0 bases, J lost 0 bases, and 12 bases lay in between. The germline V gene encodes CDR1 SGHRS and CDR2 YFSETQ. The CDR3 spans 16 residues.

The CDR3 spells CASSPSGLAGYWGTQYF. CDR3 nucleotide sequence: TGTGCCAGCAGCCCATCTGGACTAGCGGGGTATTGGGGGACCCAGTACTTC. The chain has TRBV7-9 and TRBJ2-5; the match to TRBD2 covers 12 bases. V gave up 5 bases and J gave up 7 bases; unmatched junction bases: 14. This CDR3 contains 17 residues. Germline values: CDR1 SEHNR, CDR2 FQNEAQ (reference sequence).

V is TRBV7-9 and J is TRBJ2-7; TRBD2 might be the D (6 bases). This CDR3 contains 14 residues. The germline gives CDR1 SEHNR, CDR2 FQNEAQ (reference sequence). V dropped 0 bases and J dropped 2 bases, with 8 bases sitting between them. The chain's CDR3 is CASSLAGTAYEQYF. For the CDR3, the DNA is TGTGCCAGCAGCTTAGCAGGGACTGCCTACGAGCAGTACTTC.

This chain connects TRBV5-1 to TRBJ2-6; no definite D call. The V end lost 3 bases, the J end lost 0 bases, and 7 bases lay between the germline ends. This CDR3 is built from 15 residues. In germline, CDR1 is SGHRS, CDR2 YFSETQ. In DNA form, the CDR3 reads TGCGCCAGCAGCTCTCGGACCTCTGGGGCCAACGTCCTGACTTTC. This gives the protein CASSSRTSGANVLTF.

The chain joins TRBV5-1 to TRBJ2-3, with a possible D match to TRBD1 (6 bases). Germline V CDR1 and CDR2: SGHRS, YFSETQ. This CDR3 has 14 residues. Trimming took 0 bases from V and 6 from J, leaving 11 bases between them. CDR3 coding DNA: TGCGCCAGCAGCTTGGAGGGGGACCGGGATACGCAGTATTTT. This codes for CASSLEGDRDTQYF.

The chain recombines TRBV4-2 with TRBJ2-5; D is uncertain. Germline V CDR1 and CDR2: LGHNA, YNFKEQ. The CDR3 contains 15 residues. The V end was cut by 1 base, the J end by 5 bases, with 14 bases between. This chain's CDR3 is CASSQVDKAGETQYF. For the CDR3, the DNA is TGTGCCAGCAGCCAAGTTGACAAGGCCGGCGAGACCCAGTACTTC.

The chain couples TRBV5-1 to TRBJ1-5, with D unresolved. V was trimmed by 4 bases and J by 9 bases, leaving 20 bases between them. Germline V lookup: CDR1 SGHRS, CDR2 YFSETQ. The CDR3 runs to 15 residues. Here the CDR3 reads CASSPQSGDLGPQHF. DNA of the CDR3: TGCGCCAGCAGCCCTCAATCCGGTGATTTAGGGCCCCAGCATTTT.

The rearrangement uses TRBV6-1 and TRBJ2-5, with 8 bases that match TRBD1. Trimming took 7 bases from V and 4 from J; bases not matched to a gene: 8. Germline V gives CDR1 MNHNS, CDR2 SASEGT. The CDR3 loop spans 14 amino acids. CDR3 residues: CASKSPTGVETQYF. CDR3 nucleotides: TGTGCCAGCAAGTCTCCGACAGGGGTAGAGACCCAGTACTTC.

This rearrangement joins TRBV6-5 to TRBJ1-2; TRBD1 aligns across 8 bases. The CDR3 covers 14 residues. Germline V gene sequence: CDR1 MNHEY, CDR2 SVGAGI. V lost 0 bases and J lost 8; bases outside the gene matches: 5. CDR3 residues: CASSYSTGAEGYTF. CDR3 nucleotides: TGTGCCAGCAGTTACTCGACAGGGGCGGAAGGCTACACCTTC.

In DNA, the CDR3 is TGTGCCTGGAGGAGGGGATGGGACACTGAAGCTTTCTTT. It codes for CAWRRGWDTEAFF. The V and J genes are TRBV30 and TRBJ1-1; TRBD1 might be the D (5 bases). The CDR3 has 13 residues. Germline V gene data show CDR1 as GTSNPN and CDR2 as SVGIG (reference sequence). V lost 3 bases and J 3 bases, leaving 11 bases between the germline ends.

This sequence joins TRBV9 and TRBJ2-5, with TRBD2 matching over 7 bases. The CDR3 contains 15 residues. The trim removed 0 bases at V and 2 bases at J, leaving 4 bases unmatched. Germline assignment: CDR1 SGDLS and CDR2 YYNGEE. The CDR3 DNA reads as TGTGCCAGCAGCGTAGGAGCGGGGTTGCAAGAGACCCAGTACTTC. Its translation is CASSVGAGLQETQYF. Full variable domain (remainder filled in from reference TRBV9 and TRBJ2-5): DSGVTQTPKHLITATGQRVTLRCSPRSGDLSVYWYQQSLDQGLQFLIQYYNGEERAKGNILERFSAQQFPDLHSELNLSSLELGDSALYFCASSVGAGLQETQYFGPGTRLLVL.

A remark on this clone: In the same sample, other DNA sequences code for this CDR3. The genes are TRBV29-1 and TRBJ1-1; D is possibly TRBD1 (5 bases). The ends were cut back, 4 bases at V and 4 bases at J, with 10 bases in the middle. Germline V gives CDR1 SQVTM, CDR2 ANQGSEA. The CDR3 is 12 amino acids. In DNA form, the CDR3 reads TGCAGCGTTGTCCAGGGCGGCACTGAAGCTTTCTTT. It translates to CSVVQGGTEAFF.

This clone appeared a few times. CDR3 in DNA: TGCAGCGTTGAAGTGGAGGACAAGGCTTTCTACGAGCAGTACTTC. Protein sequence: CSVEVEDKAFYEQYF. V gene TRBV29-1 combines with J gene TRBJ2-5, with D perhaps matching TRBD1 or TRBD2 (5 bases each). The DNA end is more similar to TRBJ2-7, so the J call may be wrong. Germline CDR1 SQVTM, CDR2 ANQGSEA. The CDR3 totals 15 residues.

This clone has more than one count but fewer than ten. This chain joins TRBV7-8 and TRBJ2-1; TRBD2 agrees at 12 bases. From germline, CDR1 is SGHVS and CDR2 FQNEAQ. V was pared by 5 bases and J by 3 bases, with 5 bases of the junction left unmatched. CDR3 length equals 16 residues. The CDR3 nucleotides are TGTGCCAGCAGCCCCCAGACTAGCGGGGGCTACAATGAGCAGTTCTTC. As protein: CASSPQTSGGYNEQFF.

The J gene is TRBJ2-1, the V gene TRBV2; D uncertain. Trimming shortened V by 0 bases and J by 0 bases, and 6 bases separated the two germline ends. The CDR3 consists of 15 residues. Germline-derived CDR1 and CDR2 are SNHLY and FYNNEI. This CDR3 is CASSEARSSYNEQFF. CDR3 in DNA: TGTGCCAGCAGTGAAGCCCGGAGCTCCTACAATGAGCAGTTCTTC.

The chain's CDR3 is CASSLDQTGTQYF. The CDR3 DNA reads as TGTGCCAGCAGCTTGGACCAAACTGGGACCCAGTACTTC. The chain couples TRBV7-2 to TRBJ2-5; D unclear. CDR1 and CDR2 from the germline V gene are SGHTA and FQGNSA. The CDR3 spans 13 residues. V dropped 3 bases and J dropped 7 bases, with 12 bases sitting between them.

This clone was seen more than once but under ten times. This sequence joins TRBV4-1 and TRBJ2-6; D gene uncertain. The CDR3 spans 16 residues. With 3 bases removed from V and 4 bases from J, the gap between germline ends came to 13 bases. CDR1 and CDR2 (germline): MGHRA, YSYEKL. The CDR3 sequence is CASSHVRWSGANVLTF. CDR3 bases: TGCGCCAGCAGCCACGTCAGATGGAGCGGGGCCAACGTCCTGACTTTC.

This sequence joins TRBV5-1 and TRBJ2-5, with a possible D match to TRBD1 (5 bases). V lost 7 bases, J lost 0 bases, and 16 bases lay in between. The CDR3 totals 15 residues. Germline CDR1 SGHRS, CDR2 YFSETQ. CDR3 bases: TGCGCCAGCCGACTGACAGAAACGTACCAAGAGACCCAGTACTTC. This translates into CASRLTETYQETQYF.

This clone occurred a few times. V and J are TRBV10-3 and TRBJ2-7; D gene uncertain. Germline CDR1 is ENHRY and CDR2 is SYGVKD. Trimming left V 8 bases short and J 2 bases short, with 13 bases between. The CDR3 is 13 amino acids. CDR3 residues: CAIREAGTYEQYF. In nucleotides, the CDR3 is TGTGCCATCCGCGAGGCAGGCACCTACGAGCAGTACTTC.

A single count supports this clone. The V call is TRBV4-2, the J call TRBJ1-5; 7 bases align to TRBD1. Germline CDR1 is LGHNA and CDR2 is YNFKEQ. J was trimmed by 7 bases and V by 0 bases; bases with no gene match: 3. The CDR3 sequence is 14 residues long. The chain's CDR3 is CASSQDRGRQPQHF. The CDR3 region has the DNA TGTGCCAGCAGCCAAGACAGGGGGAGACAGCCCCAGCATTTT.

The genes are TRBV29-1 and TRBJ2-5; TRBD2 agrees at 7 bases. This CDR3 comprises 12 residues. Trimming at V came to 5 bases and at J to 5 bases, leaving 5 bases not matched to a gene. The germline V gene has CDR1 SQVTM and CDR2 ANQGSEA. CDR3 nucleotides: TGCAGCGTTTCGGGGGGTTCGGAGACCCAGTACTTC. Translation: CSVSGGSETQYF.

This clone was picked up one time. The CDR3 sequence: CAWSVFGNNYGYTF. CDR3 bases: TGTGCCTGGAGTGTATTCGGAAATAACTATGGCTACACCTTC. The chain recombines TRBV30 with TRBJ1-2; D gene ambiguous. Germline V gene data show CDR1 as GTSNPN and CDR2 as SVGIG (reference sequence). The CDR3 has 14 residues. V shed 0 bases and J shed 1 base, with 9 bases lying between them.

J is TRBJ2-7 and V is TRBV5-7; 7 nucleotides agree with TRBD1. TRBV5-7 belongs to the ORF category, with a function that is uncertain. V lost 0 bases to trimming and J lost 6 bases; unmatched junction nucleotides: 3. The CDR3 loop spans 13 amino acids. The CDR3 DNA reads TGTGCCAGCAGCTTGGACCAGGGGGTCGAGCAGTACTTC. Its protein product is CASSLDQGVEQYF.